Each of the 32 T cell receptor beta chains below was sequenced from the same sample in a study of cytomegalovirus exposure and HLA in healthy donors (dated by TCRdb to 2016 to 2017). The method behind the library was the immunoSEQ multiplex PCR assay. For the multiplex PCR, a mixture combining 60 forward primers for TCR Vbeta segments and 13 reverse primers for TCR Jbeta segments was used. Not all clones reach the TCRdb copy of this immuneACCESS table, which keeps in-frame sequences only. Checked studies attribute under half of the gap to unresolved V genes and leave the rest unexplained. Present in this sample are more than 95,000 clones, 50% to 70% of which were seen just once. In total, the top ten clones hold just under 9.5% of the sample. The sequenced sample consisted of PBMCs. These receptors were taken from a woman between 40 and 55 years old in good health and CMV-seropositive.

This clone was picked up a small number of times. The gene calls are TRBV4-1 and TRBJ2-7; 9 nucleotides line up with TRBD2. This CDR3 has 14 residues. J gave up 6 bases and V 1 base, and 4 bases lay outside the gene matches. Germline V gene data show CDR1 as MGHRA and CDR2 as YSYEKL. The CDR3 DNA follows: TGCGCCAGCAGCCAAGGGCGGGAGGGCCGCGAGCAGTACTTC. It is translated as CASSQGREGREQYF.

The chain carries TRBV29-1 and TRBJ2-3; TRBD2 aligns across 7 bases. V was pared by 4 bases and J by 4 bases, with 8 bases of the junction left unmatched. Looked up from germline, CDR1 is SQVTM and CDR2 is ANQGSEA. The CDR3 runs to 14 residues. The CDR3 region is CSVARSGIPDTQYF. The CDR3 nucleotides read TGCAGCGTTGCGAGAAGCGGGATTCCAGATACGCAGTATTTT.

This chain's CDR3 is CASSLGQTSGNTIYF. The DNA of the CDR3 is TGTGCCAGCAGCTTAGGACAGACCTCTGGAAACACCATATATTTT. The gene calls are TRBV7-2 and TRBJ1-3; a weak D match, TRBD1 (5 bases). Trimming took off 1 base at V and 0 bases at J, with 7 bases between the two ends. The CDR3 is made up of 15 amino acids. Germline lookup yields CDR1 SGHTA and CDR2 FQGNSA.

Only a few counts were recorded for this clone. The gene calls are TRBV7-7 and TRBJ2-3, with TRBD2 matching 7 bases. Trimming cost V 5 bases and J 2 bases; bases outside gene matches: 7. Per germline, CDR1 SSHAT and CDR2 FNYEAQ (reference sequence). This CDR3 contains 15 residues. The CDR3 DNA is TGTGCCAGCAGCCGGGGGAGGGACTTCACAGATACGCAGTATTTT. Its translation is CASSRGRDFTDTQYF.

This clone was recorded a few times. This chain links TRBV7-2 with TRBJ1-1; TRBD1 aligns across 8 bases. This CDR3 is 15 amino acids long. Per germline, CDR1 SGHTA and CDR2 FQGNSA. The trim removed 1 base at V and 1 base at J, leaving 2 bases unmatched. This chain's CDR3 is CASSLGTGKNTEAFF. As DNA, the CDR3 is TGTGCCAGCAGCTTAGGGACAGGGAAGAACACTGAAGCTTTCTTT.

The rearrangement links TRBV14 to TRBJ1-3; the D is unclear. CDR1 is SGHDN, CDR2 FVKESK, per germline. V dropped 0 bases and J dropped 1 base, with 7 bases sitting between them. The CDR3 has 15 amino acids. As DNA, the CDR3 is TGTGCCAGCAGCCAAGACGGGTGGTCTGGAAACACCATATATTTT. This gives the protein CASSQDGWSGNTIYF.

On this clone itself: At one of its ends the junction is not consistent with the germline gene, which may arise from a read error. This chain connects TRBV6-5 to TRBJ1-1, with D possibly TRBD1 on 5 matching bases. Germline V gene lookup returns CDR1 MNHEY and CDR2 SVGAGI. The CDR3 has 13 amino acids. CDR3 loop: CASSQLPGGGYVF. The CDR3 DNA follows: TGTGCCAGCAGTCAACTCCCGGGGGGTGGATACGTCTTT.

The V and J genes are TRBV7-3 and TRBJ2-1; D might be TRBD2 (6 bases). CDR1 and CDR2 from the germline V gene are SGHTA and FQGTGA. The CDR3 has 15 amino acids. Trimming left V 5 bases short and J 9 bases short, with 20 bases between. This CDR3 reads CASSPRGGMRIEQFF. CDR3 sequence (DNA): TGTGCCAGCAGCCCCCGTGGCGGGATGCGTATTGAGCAGTTCTTC.

The chain recombines TRBV10-3 with TRBJ2-1; TRBD1 matches at 7 bases. Trimming removed 9 bases from V and 4 bases from J; junction bases left unmatched: 3. This CDR3 comprises 12 residues. The germline gives CDR1 ENHRY, CDR2 SYGVKD. CDR3 residues: CAIGGSYNEQFF. The CDR3 DNA sequence: TGTGCCATAGGGGGCAGTTACAATGAGCAGTTCTTC.

This clone appeared a few times. The chain joins TRBV11-1 to TRBJ2-1; D gene ambiguous. The CDR3 loop spans 13 amino acids. V shed 3 bases and J shed 8 bases, with 11 bases lying between them. Germline lookup yields CDR1 SGHAT and CDR2 FQDESV (reference sequence). The CDR3 DNA reads as TGTGCCAGCAGCTTCCTAGGCGTGGATGAGCAGTTCTTC. It codes for CASSFLGVDEQFF.

This chain links TRBV2 with TRBJ2-7; 10 bases line up with TRBD2. Germline V gene lookup returns CDR1 SNHLY and CDR2 FYNNEI. This CDR3 has 14 residues. With 4 bases clipped from V and 4 bases from J, the junction kept 4 bases outside the gene matches. The CDR3 region is CASSVASGGYEQYF. CDR3 in DNA: TGTGCCAGCAGTGTGGCTAGCGGGGGATACGAGCAGTACTTC.

This sequence joins TRBV9 and TRBJ2-7; D perhaps matches TRBD1 (6 bases). CDR3 length: 14 amino acids. Germline CDR1 reads SGDLS; CDR2 reads YYNGEE. The V end was cut by 3 bases, the J end by 2 bases, with 12 bases between. CDR3 sequence (DNA): TGTGCCAGCAGCGCGACAGGTCTACCCTACGAGCAGTACTTC. Residues: CASSATGLPYEQYF.

This clone showed up just a few times. The chain has TRBV18 and TRBJ2-7; 7 nucleotides match TRBD1. From germline, CDR1 is KGHSH and CDR2 LQKENI. The CDR3 extends over 14 amino acids. Unmatched junction bases numbered 4, after V lost 4 bases and J lost 1 base. Here the CDR3 DNA reads TGTGCCAGCTCACAGACAGGGCGATCCTACGAGCAGTACTTC. Protein product: CASSQTGRSYEQYF. The complete variable domain, with remaining parts taken from reference TRBV18 and TRBJ2-7, reads NAGVMQNPRHLVRRRGQEARLRCSPMKGHSHVYWYRQLPEEGLKFMVYLQKENIIDESGMPKERFSAEFPKEGPSILRIQQVVRGDSAAYFCASSQTGRSYEQYFGPGTRLTVT.

This rearrangement joins TRBV4-1 to TRBJ1-2; D uncertain. CDR1 and CDR2 from the germline V gene are MGHRA and YSYEKL. Trimming cost V 2 bases and J 4 bases, with 14 bases left between them. CDR3 length equals 15 residues. The CDR3 DNA follows: TGCGCCAGCAGCCAACTCCATGCGGGAAGCTATGGCTACACCTTC. Protein sequence: CASSQLHAGSYGYTF.

This clone was counted a few times. J is TRBJ2-2 and V is TRBV5-5; no clear D gene. Germline assignment: CDR1 SGHKS and CDR2 YYEKEE (reference sequence). The V gene lost 0 bases and the J gene lost 2 bases, with 8 bases spanning the gap. This CDR3 contains 15 residues. As DNA, the CDR3 is TGTGCCAGCAGCTTGGTGTCAGTAAACACCGGGGAGCTGTTTTTT. This encodes CASSLVSVNTGELFF.

This chain links TRBV10-3 with TRBJ1-1, with unresolved D. V lost 4 bases, J lost 3 bases, and 6 bases lay in between. The CDR3 covers 12 residues. From germline, CDR1 is ENHRY and CDR2 SYGVKD. The chain's CDR3 is CAISGRDTEAFF. The CDR3 DNA follows: TGTGCCATCAGTGGTCGGGACACTGAAGCTTTCTTT.

The genes are TRBV5-6 and TRBJ2-2, with 8 bases lining up with TRBD1. The junction had 7 bases not matched to a gene; V was cut back by 1 base and J by 5 bases. CDR1 SGHDT and CDR2 YYEEEE come from the germline V gene. The CDR3 extends over 16 amino acids. The CDR3 loop reads CASSLTVTGVTGELFF. CDR3 sequence (DNA): TGTGCCAGCAGCTTGACCGTGACAGGGGTTACCGGGGAGCTGTTTTTT.

This chain uses TRBV7-2 with TRBJ2-1; D gene uncertain. The CDR3 extends over 14 amino acids. The V gene lost 2 bases and the J gene lost 6 bases, with 11 bases spanning the gap. CDR1 is SGHTA, CDR2 FQGNSA, per germline. CDR3 coding DNA: TGTGCCAGCAGCTTAAATCAGGTACTCAATGAGCAGTTCTTC. Amino acids: CASSLNQVLNEQFF.

This chain connects TRBV19 to TRBJ1-4; perhaps TRBD1 as D (5 bases). Trimming left V 7 bases short and J 0 bases short, with 15 bases between. The CDR3 covers 16 residues. The germline V gene encodes CDR1 LNHDA and CDR2 SQIVND (reference sequence). The chain's CDR3 is CASNPTVLSTNEKLFF. CDR3 coding DNA: TGTGCCAGTAACCCGACAGTTCTTTCAACTAATGAAAAACTGTTTTTT.

The V gene is TRBV2, the J gene TRBJ2-1; a weak D match, TRBD2 (6 bases). Per the germline V gene, CDR1 is SNHLY and CDR2 is FYNNEI. The CDR3 spans 15 residues. With 11 bases removed from V and 11 bases from J, the gap between germline ends came to 28 bases. CDR3 sequence: CALYPGLQVGDKQFF. As DNA, the CDR3 is TGTGCCCTATACCCGGGACTCCAGGTGGGGGATAAGCAGTTCTTC.

This clone was counted only a few times. This chain links TRBV5-6 with TRBJ1-1; D is unclear. The CDR3 length is 14 residues. V was cut by 0 bases and J by 2 bases, with 8 bases left in between. Germline CDR1 and CDR2: SGHDT and YYEEEE. DNA of the CDR3: TGTGCCAGCAGCTTGGTTATAGCAAACACTGAAGCTTTCTTT. It codes for CASSLVIANTEAFF. Variable domain in full (rest from reference TRBV5-6 and TRBJ1-1): DAGVTQSPTHLIKTRGQQVTLRCSPKSGHDTVSWYQQALGQGPQFIFQYYEEEERQRGNFPDRFSGHQFPNYSSELNVNALLLGDSALYLCASSLVIANTEAFFGQGTRLTVV.

The chain couples TRBV29-1 to TRBJ1-1, with 9 positions matching TRBD1. The CDR3 consists of 13 residues. From germline, CDR1 is SQVTM and CDR2 ANQGSEA. The ends lost 6 bases at V and 11 bases at J; junction bases unmatched: 13. The CDR3 is CSVRKQGADAAFF. Here the CDR3 DNA reads TGCAGCGTACGAAAACAGGGGGCTGACGCGGCTTTCTTT.

The chain is built from TRBV7-9 and TRBJ2-1; 8 bases map to TRBD2. The CDR3 loop spans 16 amino acids. The V gene end was trimmed by 3 bases and the J gene end by 4 bases; junction bases not matched to a gene: 8. CDR1 is SEHNR and CDR2 is FQNEAQ in the germline V gene (reference sequence). In nucleotides, the CDR3 is TGTGCCAGCAGCTTGATAGCGGGAAGGGCTTACAATGAGCAGTTCTTC. It specifies CASSLIAGRAYNEQFF.

This sequence joins TRBV13 and TRBJ1-2; D remains unclear. CDR3 length equals 21 residues. Trimming took off 0 bases at V and 2 bases at J, with 28 bases between the two ends. Per the germline V gene, CDR1 is PRHDT and CDR2 is FYEKMQ (reference sequence). The CDR3 DNA follows: TGTGCCAGCAGCTTAGGGATGAAACGCCCGAGAAGCTACCGGGAGAACTATGGCTACACCTTC. This gives the protein CASSLGMKRPRSYRENYGYTF. The complete variable domain, with remaining parts taken from reference TRBV13 and TRBJ1-2, reads AAGVIQSPRHLIKEKRETATLKCYPIPRHDTVYWYQQGPGQDPQFLISFYEKMQSDKGSIPDRFSAQQFSDYHSELNMSSLELGDSALYFCASSLGMKRPRSYRENYGYTFGSGTRLTVV.

V is TRBV7-2 and J is TRBJ2-3; D is ambiguous. Germline V gene sequence: CDR1 SGHTA, CDR2 FQGNSA. There are 13 residues in the CDR3. With 5 bases removed from V and 2 bases from J, the gap between germline ends came to 8 bases. CDR3 protein: CASSRVFTDTQYF. CDR3 nucleotide sequence: TGTGCCAGCAGCCGGGTTTTCACAGATACGCAGTATTTT.

This clone occurred once. This chain links TRBV27 with TRBJ1-2, with D possibly TRBD1 on 5 matching bases. The CDR3 runs to 14 residues. Germline CDR1 MNHEY, CDR2 SMNVEV (reference sequence). V lost 4 bases to trimming and J lost 5 bases, with 14 bases between them. The CDR3 spells CASSSPGGVYGYTF. In DNA form, the CDR3 reads TGTGCCAGCAGTTCTCCCGGGGGGGTATATGGCTACACCTTC.

The chain couples TRBV28 to TRBJ2-1; maybe TRBD1 (6 bases). The CDR3 extends over 13 amino acids. V was pared by 3 bases and J by 10 bases, with 13 bases between. In germline, CDR1 is MDHEN, CDR2 SYDVKM. The CDR3 DNA reads TGTGCCAGCAGTTTTTTTACAGGGTCCGAGCAGTTCTTC. Translation gives CASSFFTGSEQFF.

This chain joins TRBV5-1 and TRBJ2-1; unclear D gene. V gave up 4 bases and J gave up 5 bases, with 10 bases separating them. Germline assignment: CDR1 SGHRS and CDR2 YFSETQ. The CDR3 extends over 13 amino acids. CDR3 DNA: TGCGCCAGCAGCACGGTCGATAACAATGAGCAGTTCTTC. Its protein product is CASSTVDNNEQFF. Based on the CDR3 plus reference TRBV5-1 and TRBJ2-1, the full variable domain is KAGVTQTPRYLIKTRGQQVTLSCSPISGHRSVSWYQQTPGQGLQFLFEYFSETQRNKGNFPGRFSGRQFSNSRSEMNVSTLELGDSALYLCASSTVDNNEQFFGPGTRLTVL.

The table lists this clone with a few counts. This chain connects TRBV5-4 to TRBJ2-7, with TRBD2 matching over 11 bases. CDR1 SGHNT and CDR2 YYREEE come from the germline V gene (reference sequence). V lost 4 bases and J lost 4; bases outside the gene matches: 4. This CDR3 contains 14 residues. This chain's CDR3 is CASSPGLAVYEQYF. DNA of the CDR3: TGTGCCAGCAGCCCGGGACTAGCGGTTTACGAGCAGTACTTC.

The chain joins TRBV4-1 to TRBJ1-5; D gene uncertain. V lost 1 base to trimming and J lost 4 bases, with 20 bases between them. CDR3 length equals 18 residues. CDR1 and CDR2 (germline): MGHRA, YSYEKL. The CDR3 loop reads CASSQVAGLGRKNQPQHF. The CDR3 bases are TGCGCCAGCAGCCAAGTAGCGGGTTTGGGGAGGAAAAATCAGCCCCAGCATTTT.

The rearrangement joins TRBV15 to TRBJ2-2; perhaps TRBD1 as D (6 bases). Trimming stripped 4 bases from V and 3 bases from J, with 9 bases between. Germline CDR1 LNHNV, CDR2 YYDKDF (reference sequence). This CDR3 region has 14 residues. The CDR3 nucleotides are TGTGCCACCAGCAAGGACAGATACACCGGGGAGCTGTTTTTT. Its protein product is CATSKDRYTGELFF.

The rearrangement uses TRBV6-5 and TRBJ2-7; TRBD2 is a possible D gene (5 bases). The germline gives CDR1 MNHEY, CDR2 SVGAGI. The CDR3 sequence is 15 residues long. V shed 0 bases and J shed 0 bases, with 9 bases lying between them. The CDR3: CASSYSRESSYEQYF. In nucleotides, the CDR3 is TGTGCCAGCAGTTACTCGAGGGAGAGCTCCTACGAGCAGTACTTC.